What follows is one T cell receptor beta chain and its context. This sample was taken from a study of blood T cell repertoires in COVID-19. Study as a whole: Nucleic acid was either cDNA or gDNA, and it came from T cells, B-cell-depleted T cells, or PBMCs.

CDR1 is MNHEY, CDR2 SVGEGT, per germline. Between the trimmed V and J ends, which lost 4 bases and 5 bases, there was a span of 23 bases. The CDR3 runs to 18 residues. The Seattle patients, enrolled during active infection, were followed longitudinally. In the original processing: Quantification of nucleated cells was approximated via reference gene primer amplification. TCRdb's copy holds only in-frame clones and misses some; the assay was immunoSEQ multiplex PCR. That table is the source of V, J and clone size, and D and trimming were worked out from the DNA. The table has 310,000 or so clones, 91% seen once; the top ten hold 2% to 2.5%.

The receptor's source is a woman in her thirties with COVID-19, enrolled during active disease. What was sequenced was peripheral blood. The rearrangement joins TRBV6-2 or TRBV6-3 to TRBJ2-2; maybe TRBD2 (6 bases). This CDR3 is CASSSQRRGGTGTGELFF. In DNA, the CDR3 is TGTGCCAGCAGTTCCCAAAGGAGAGGCGGGACCGGTACCGGGGAGCTGTTTTTT.